The following is a TCR beta chain sequence with its context. The antigen is not known. This CDR3 has 15 amino acids. V lost 4 bases and J 7 bases, leaving 15 bases between the germline ends. CDR1 is SGDLS, CDR2 YYNGEE, per germline. An approximately 10-day culture period preceded the isolation of CD4+ T cells. The person's infection with SARS-CoV-2, confirmed by PCR, took place between March and December 2020. The vaccine given was either BNT162b2 or mRNA-1273, in two doses. This specimen belongs to a study of vaccination effects on CD4 cells after COVID-19. About the study: In the ViraFEST assay, antigen-specific CD4+ clonotypes were identified by expansion after peptide-pool stimulation. Early samples were taken at day +14, late at days +241, +227, +161.

Here immunoSEQ multiplex PCR was the method, and the copy in TCRdb shows in-frame clones only, minus some. The table has under 40,000 clones, approximately 81% seen once. This TCR came from a human donor who had a prior SARS-CoV-2 infection. The sample in question was CD4+ T cells from PBMCs cultured without peptide, obtained after COVID-19 vaccination. The rearrangement joins TRBV9 to TRBJ1-6; TRBD1 is a possible D gene (6 bases). CDR3 in DNA: TGTGCCAGCAGCCCTTGGACAGTCGGGAATTCACCCCTCCACTTT. This encodes CASSPWTVGNSPLHF.